The sequence of this T cell receptor beta chain was determined in a study of cytomegalovirus exposure and HLA in healthy donors. Study observations and caveats: Whilst most TCR sequences proved rare, a subset of public TCRs occurred across many donors. Sequence variants that were highly shared formed a cluster that was likely a sequencing artifact. Trimming of TCR beta V- and J-genes showed a link, identified in a later analysis, to a missense DCLRE1C variant.

Regarding this clone: Its antigen is unidentified.

PCR involved 60 Vbeta and 13 Jbeta primers. TCRdb's table, derived via immunoSEQ multiplex PCR, lists solely in-frame clones and lacks some. This sample yields about 120,000 clones, of which roughly 80% are seen a single time; approximately 30% belongs to the top ten. Healthy bone marrow donors made up the donors. The source of this sequence is a man aged 55 to 70 in good health and CMV-seropositive. Sequenced sample: PBMCs.

The CDR3, as DNA: TGTGCCAGCAGTCCACCAACAGGGATTGGAAACACCATATATTTT. This sequence encodes CASSPPTGIGNTIYF. The chain employs TRBV6-1 and TRBJ1-3; D may be TRBD1 (6 bases). CDR3 length equals 15 residues. The germline CDR1 and CDR2 sequences are MNHNS and SASEGT. V dropped 5 bases and J dropped 3 bases, with 14 bases sitting between them.